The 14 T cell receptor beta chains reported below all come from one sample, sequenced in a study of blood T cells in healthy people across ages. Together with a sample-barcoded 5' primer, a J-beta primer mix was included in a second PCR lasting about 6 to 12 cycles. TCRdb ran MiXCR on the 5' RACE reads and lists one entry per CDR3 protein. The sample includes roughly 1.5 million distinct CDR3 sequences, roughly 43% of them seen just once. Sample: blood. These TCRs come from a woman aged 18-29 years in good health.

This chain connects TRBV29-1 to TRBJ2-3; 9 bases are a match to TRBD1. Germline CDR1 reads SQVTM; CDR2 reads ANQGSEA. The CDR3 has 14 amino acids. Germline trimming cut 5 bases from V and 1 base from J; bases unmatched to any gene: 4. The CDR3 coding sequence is TGCAGCGTTAAACACAGGGGGCGCACAGATACGCAGTATTTT. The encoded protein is CSVKHRGRTDTQYF.

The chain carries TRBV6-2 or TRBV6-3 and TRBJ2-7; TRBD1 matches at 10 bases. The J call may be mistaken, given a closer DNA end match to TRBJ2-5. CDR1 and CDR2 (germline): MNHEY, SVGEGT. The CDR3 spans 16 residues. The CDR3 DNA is TGTGCCAGCAGTTCCGGGACAGGGGTTACTGGGGAGACCCAGTACTTC. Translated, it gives CASSSGTGVTGETQYF.

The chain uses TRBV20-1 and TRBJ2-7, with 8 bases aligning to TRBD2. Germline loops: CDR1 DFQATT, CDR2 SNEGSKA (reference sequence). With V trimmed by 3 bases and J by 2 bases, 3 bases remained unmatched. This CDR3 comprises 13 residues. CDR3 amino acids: CSASLAGPYEQYF. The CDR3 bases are TGCAGTGCTAGTCTAGCGGGTCCCTACGAGCAGTACTTC.

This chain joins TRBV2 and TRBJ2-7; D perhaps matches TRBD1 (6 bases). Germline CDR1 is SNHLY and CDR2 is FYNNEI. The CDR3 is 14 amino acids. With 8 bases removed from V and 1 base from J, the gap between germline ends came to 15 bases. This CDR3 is CASHPRDNSYEQYF. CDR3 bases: TGTGCCAGCCATCCCCGGGACAATTCCTACGAGCAGTACTTC.

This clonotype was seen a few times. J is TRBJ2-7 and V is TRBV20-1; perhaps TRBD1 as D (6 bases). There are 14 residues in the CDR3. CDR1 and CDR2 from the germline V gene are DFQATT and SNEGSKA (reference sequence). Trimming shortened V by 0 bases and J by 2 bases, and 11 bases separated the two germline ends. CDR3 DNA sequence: TGCAGTGCTAGAGAAGCAGGGACACCCTACGAGCAGTACTTC. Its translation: CSAREAGTPYEQYF.

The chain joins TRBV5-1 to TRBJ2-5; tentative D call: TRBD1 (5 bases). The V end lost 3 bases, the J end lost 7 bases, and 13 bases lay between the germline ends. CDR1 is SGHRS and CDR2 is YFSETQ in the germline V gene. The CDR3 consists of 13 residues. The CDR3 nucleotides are TGCGCCAGCAGCTCAGGGCCCGCAGGGACCCAGTACTTC. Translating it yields CASSSGPAGTQYF.

The CDR3 loop reads CASSLDVGVADTQYF. The CDR3 nucleotides read TGTGCCAGCAGTTTAGACGTAGGAGTGGCGGATACGCAGTATTTT. V gene TRBV12-3 or TRBV12-4 combines with J gene TRBJ2-3; D is uncertain. The CDR3 spans 15 residues. V was cut by 1 base and J by 6 bases, with 14 bases left in between.

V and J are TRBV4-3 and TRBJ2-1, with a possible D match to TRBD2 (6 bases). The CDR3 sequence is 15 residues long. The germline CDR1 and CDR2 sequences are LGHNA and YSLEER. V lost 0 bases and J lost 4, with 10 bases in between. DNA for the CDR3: TGCGCCAGCAGCCAAGAGCCTAGCGTGTACAATGAGCAGTTCTTC. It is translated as CASSQEPSVYNEQFF.

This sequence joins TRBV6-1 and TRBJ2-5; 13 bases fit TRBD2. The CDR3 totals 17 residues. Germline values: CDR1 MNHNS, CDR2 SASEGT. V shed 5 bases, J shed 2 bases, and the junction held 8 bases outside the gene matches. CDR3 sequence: CASSQTGLAGNQETQYF. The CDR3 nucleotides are TGTGCCAGCAGTCAAACGGGACTAGCGGGAAATCAAGAGACCCAGTACTTC.

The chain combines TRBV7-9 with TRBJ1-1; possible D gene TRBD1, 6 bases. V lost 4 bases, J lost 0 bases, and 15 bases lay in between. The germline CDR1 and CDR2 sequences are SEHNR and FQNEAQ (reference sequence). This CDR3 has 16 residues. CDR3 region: CASSSPVDRMNTEAFF. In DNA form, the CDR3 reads TGTGCCAGCAGCTCCCCGGTGGACAGAATGAACACTGAAGCTTTCTTT.

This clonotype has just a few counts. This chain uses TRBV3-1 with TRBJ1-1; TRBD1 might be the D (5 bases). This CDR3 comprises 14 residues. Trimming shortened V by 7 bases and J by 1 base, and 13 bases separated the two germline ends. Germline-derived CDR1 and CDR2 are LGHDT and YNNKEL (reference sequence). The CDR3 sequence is CASNDLDRNTEAFF. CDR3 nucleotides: TGTGCCAGCAACGACTTAGACAGGAACACTGAAGCTTTCTTT.

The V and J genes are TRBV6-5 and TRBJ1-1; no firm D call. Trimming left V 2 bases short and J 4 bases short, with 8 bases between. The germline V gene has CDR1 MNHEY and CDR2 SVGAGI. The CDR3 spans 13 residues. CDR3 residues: CASSYALGTEAFF. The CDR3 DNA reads TGTGCCAGCAGTTACGCTTTGGGCACTGAAGCTTTCTTT.

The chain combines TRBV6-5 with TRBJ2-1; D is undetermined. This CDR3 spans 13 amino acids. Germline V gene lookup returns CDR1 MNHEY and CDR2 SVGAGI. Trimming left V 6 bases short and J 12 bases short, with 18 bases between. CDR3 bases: TGTGCCAGCAGAAATGGCCAGAATTTAGGGCAGTTCTTC. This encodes CASRNGQNLGQFF.

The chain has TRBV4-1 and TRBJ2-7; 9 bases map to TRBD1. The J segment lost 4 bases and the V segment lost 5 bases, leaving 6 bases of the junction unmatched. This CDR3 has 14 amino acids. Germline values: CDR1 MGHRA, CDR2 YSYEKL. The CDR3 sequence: CASSTRDRAYEQYF. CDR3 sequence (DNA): TGCGCCAGCAGCACGAGGGACAGGGCTTACGAGCAGTACTTC.